One and the same sample provided the 28 T cell receptor beta chains below, sequenced in a study of identifying expanded T cells in peripheral blood. Some clones are missing from TCRdb's copy, which holds only in-frame ones; the method was immunoSEQ multiplex PCR. The sample contains tens of thousands of clones, 84% of which appear only once. What was sequenced was blood. Every receptor here comes from a person aged 18 to 75 in good health.

CDR3 DNA sequence: TGTGCCAGCGGATCACAGGGGGCGGACACCATATATTTT. Amino acid sequence: CASGSQGADTIYF. The chain joins TRBV27 to TRBJ1-3; TRBD1 aligns across 9 bases. With V trimmed by 8 bases and J by 8 bases, 7 bases remained unmatched. The CDR3 length is 13 residues. CDR1 MNHEY and CDR2 SMNVEV come from the germline V gene (reference sequence).

This chain connects TRBV6-1 to TRBJ2-7, with D hard to call. Per the germline V gene, CDR1 is MNHNS and CDR2 is SASEGT. Trimming shortened V by 2 bases and J by 2 bases, and 7 bases separated the two germline ends. The CDR3 has 13 amino acids. The CDR3 DNA reads as TGTGCCAGCAGTGAACCCGGCCCCTACGAGCAGTACTTC. Protein: CASSEPGPYEQYF.

The chain couples TRBV4-1 to TRBJ2-7; weak D call: TRBD2 (6 bases). V lost 1 base and J lost 2, with 12 bases in between. There are 15 residues in the CDR3. Germline loops: CDR1 MGHRA, CDR2 YSYEKL. CDR3 sequence reads: CASSQGSGSPYEQYF. CDR3 in DNA: TGCGCCAGCAGCCAAGGGAGCGGGTCTCCCTACGAGCAGTACTTC.

The genes are TRBV28 and TRBJ1-5; 8 positions match TRBD1. The CDR3 covers 16 residues. Germline V gene sequence: CDR1 MDHEN, CDR2 SYDVKM. The V segment lost 6 bases and the J segment 0 bases; nucleotides outside the gene matches: 7. The CDR3 nucleotides read TGTGCCAGCAGGATGCCGGGACAGGCTAGCAATCAGCCCCAGCATTTT. Protein product: CASRMPGQASNQPQHF.

V usage is TRBV4-3 and J usage is TRBJ1-4; 8 bases are shared with TRBD1. Per the germline V gene, CDR1 is LGHNA and CDR2 is YSLEER. J lost 7 bases, V lost 0 bases, and 7 bases had no gene match. This CDR3 is built from 16 residues. CDR3 region: CASSQDDRGGREKLFF. DNA for the CDR3: TGCGCCAGCAGCCAAGACGACAGGGGAGGACGTGAAAAACTGTTTTTT.

Only a few counts were recorded for this clone. This chain connects TRBV5-5 to TRBJ1-3; the D is unclear. Germline CDR1 is SGHKS and CDR2 is YYEKEE (reference sequence). Trimming shortened V by 0 bases and J by 3 bases, and 10 bases separated the two germline ends. This CDR3 has 15 residues. This chain's CDR3 is CASSLAGGFGNTIYF. The CDR3 region has the DNA TGTGCCAGCAGCTTGGCGGGCGGATTTGGAAACACCATATATTTT.

J is TRBJ2-6 and V is TRBV9; D gene uncertain. Germline V gives CDR1 SGDLS, CDR2 YYNGEE. V was shortened by 7 bases and J by 0 bases, with 5 bases between the two germline ends. CDR3 size: 13 residues. This chain's CDR3 is CASGRSGANVLTF. CDR3 nucleotides: TGTGCCAGCGGGCGCTCTGGGGCCAACGTCCTGACTTTC.

The V and J genes are TRBV2 and TRBJ2-3; D remains unclear. V lost 4 bases, J lost 0 bases, and 8 bases lay in between. Looked up from germline, CDR1 is SNHLY and CDR2 is FYNNEI. The CDR3 length is 14 residues. The CDR3 DNA reads TGTGCCAGCAGTGCAGACCGAAGCACAGATACGCAGTATTTT. It is translated as CASSADRSTDTQYF.

The chain carries TRBV7-2 and TRBJ2-1; TRBD2 aligns across 12 bases. The ends lost 6 bases at V and 0 bases at J; junction bases unmatched: 9. The CDR3 extends over 18 amino acids. CDR1 and CDR2 (germline): SGHTA, FQGNSA. CDR3: CASSQITTSGSSYNEQFF. As DNA, the CDR3 is TGTGCCAGCAGTCAGATCACGACTAGCGGGAGCTCCTACAATGAGCAGTTCTTC. Full variable domain (missing parts from reference TRBV7-2 and TRBJ2-1): GAGVSQSPSNKVTEKGKDVELRCDPISGHTALYWYRQSLGQGLEFLIYFQGNSAPDKSGLPSDRFSAERTGGSVSTLTIQRTQQEDSAVYLCASSQITTSGSSYNEQFFGPGTRLTVL.

V is TRBV7-3 and J is TRBJ1-1, with D unclear. The germline V gene has CDR1 SGHTA and CDR2 FQGTGA. The CDR3 contains 13 residues. Deletions cut 4 bases from V and 0 bases from J, with 6 bases between. The CDR3 here is CASSWSMNTEAFF. CDR3 nucleotide sequence: TGTGCCAGCAGCTGGAGTATGAACACTGAAGCTTTCTTT. Drawing the rest from reference TRBV7-3 and TRBJ1-1, the complete variable domain is GAGVSQTPSNKVTEKGKYVELRCDPISGHTALYWYRQSLGQGPEFLIYFQGTGAADDSGLPNDRFFAVRPEGSVSTLKIQRTERGDSAVYLCASSWSMNTEAFFGQGTRLTVV.

V is TRBV2 and J is TRBJ2-7; 14 bases fit TRBD2. The CDR3 is made up of 15 amino acids. The germline V gene encodes CDR1 SNHLY and CDR2 FYNNEI. After removal of 3 bases from V and 5 bases from J, the junction contained 3 bases not matched to a gene. DNA of the CDR3: TGTGCCAGCAGTGATACGGGACTAGCGGGAGACGAGCAGTACTTC. Translated, it gives CASSDTGLAGDEQYF.

This chain connects TRBV29-1 to TRBJ1-2; D uncertain. The CDR3 extends over 13 amino acids. The ends were cut back, 3 bases at V and 2 bases at J, with 10 bases in the middle. Germline V gives CDR1 SQVTM, CDR2 ANQGSEA. CDR3 bases: TGCAGCGTTGAGTTAGCTAAAAACTATGGCTACACCTTC. Encoded protein: CSVELAKNYGYTF.

The chain uses TRBV6-1 and TRBJ2-7, with D perhaps matching TRBD2 (5 bases). This CDR3 is 16 amino acids long. Trimming stripped 3 bases from V and 7 bases from J, with 22 bases between. The V gene's germline CDR1 is MNHNS and CDR2 SASEGT. CDR3 in DNA: TGTGCCAGCAGTGACCCTAGTCCCGTCCCCCCGGGAGAGCAGTACTTC. This gives the protein CASSDPSPVPPGEQYF.

The CDR3 reads CASSRAGVGEQYF. CDR3 nucleotide sequence: TGTGCCAGCAGTCGAGCGGGAGTAGGCGAGCAGTACTTC. This chain links TRBV5-8 with TRBJ2-7; 8 bases match TRBD2. Per the germline V gene, CDR1 is SGHTS and CDR2 is YDEGEE. This CDR3 is built from 13 residues. Unmatched junction bases numbered 7, after V lost 5 bases and J lost 6 bases.

In nucleotides, the CDR3 is TGTGCCAGCTCATGGGCAGGGGATGGCGAAAAACTGTTTTTT. This encodes CASSWAGDGEKLFF. This chain joins TRBV18 and TRBJ1-4, with D tentatively TRBD1 (6 bases). V was shortened by 5 bases and J by 8 bases, with 15 bases between the two germline ends. CDR3 length equals 14 residues. Germline-derived CDR1 and CDR2 are KGHSH and LQKENI.

This clone appeared a single time. The gene calls are TRBV29-1 and TRBJ1-2; D not resolved. This CDR3 spans 14 amino acids. CDR1 and CDR2 from the germline V gene are SQVTM and ANQGSEA. Trimming pared 2 bases from V and 0 bases from J, leaving 10 bases between. This CDR3 reads CSVESSTSNYGYTF. The CDR3 nucleotides read TGCAGCGTTGAAAGTAGCACATCTAACTATGGCTACACCTTC.

The chain has TRBV19 and TRBJ2-2, with 8 bases fitting TRBD2. After removal of 4 bases from V and 4 bases from J, the junction contained 5 bases not matched to a gene. The CDR3 totals 15 residues. Germline loops: CDR1 LNHDA, CDR2 SQIVND (reference sequence). The CDR3 sequence: CASSNLAGVTGELFF. DNA for the CDR3: TGTGCCAGTAGTAACCTAGCGGGCGTCACCGGGGAGCTGTTTTTT.

The chain has TRBV5-1 and TRBJ2-2; no definite D call. Germline V gives CDR1 SGHRS, CDR2 YFSETQ. This CDR3 region has 15 residues. The V and J ends lost 0 bases and 1 base respectively, with 7 bases between them. As DNA, the CDR3 is TGCGCCAGCAGCTTGGTCGCAGGGAACACCGGGGAGCTGTTTTTT. The encoded protein is CASSLVAGNTGELFF.

The chain has TRBV18 and TRBJ1-5, with a tentative D call TRBD1 (5 bases). Trimming removed 6 bases from V and 6 bases from J, with 24 bases in between. CDR3 size: 17 residues. Germline loops: CDR1 KGHSH, CDR2 LQKENI. Here the CDR3 DNA reads TGTGCCAGCTCCCCAGCGGGGGAAAGGGGAGGCCCTCAGCCCCAGCATTTT. Amino acid sequence: CASSPAGERGGPQPQHF.

In its sample, this clone ranks as medium-sized. V gene TRBV6-1 combines with J gene TRBJ1-5; unclear D gene. This CDR3 region has 17 residues. V was cut by 1 base and J by 4 bases, with 17 bases left in between. Germline CDR1 reads MNHNS; CDR2 reads SASEGT. The CDR3, as DNA: TGTGCCAGCAGTGAAGGAATGGGCATGGCGGGGAATCAGCCCCAGCATTTT. Translating it yields CASSEGMGMAGNQPQHF.

The V gene is TRBV25-1, the J gene TRBJ2-1; 9 nucleotides align to TRBD1. J was trimmed by 4 bases and V by 8 bases; bases with no gene match: 6. The CDR3 runs to 14 residues. CDR1 MGHDK and CDR2 SYGVNS come from the germline V gene. The CDR3 is CASGTGPSYNEQFF. The DNA for the CDR3 is TGTGCCAGCGGGACAGGGCCTTCATACAATGAGCAGTTCTTC.

The genes are TRBV6-1 and TRBJ2-3; D could derive from TRBD1 or TRBD2 (5 bases each). V dropped 3 bases and J dropped 5 bases, with 15 bases sitting between them. The CDR3 is 15 amino acids. Germline CDR1 MNHNS, CDR2 SASEGT. The CDR3 spells CASSETADPLDTQYF. The DNA of the CDR3 is TGTGCCAGCAGTGAGACAGCGGATCCACTAGATACGCAGTATTTT.

V is TRBV9 and J is TRBJ2-1; D not resolved. Germline V gene sequence: CDR1 SGDLS, CDR2 YYNGEE. CDR3 length: 15 amino acids. V lost 0 bases to trimming and J lost 4 bases, with 11 bases between them. Here the CDR3 reads CASSVEGRSYNEQFF. The CDR3 coding sequence is TGTGCCAGCAGCGTAGAGGGCCGATCTTACAATGAGCAGTTCTTC.

V is TRBV6-5 and J is TRBJ1-5, with 10 bases aligning to TRBD1. From germline, CDR1 is MNHEY and CDR2 SVGAGI. Trimming removed 7 bases from V and 9 bases from J; junction bases left unmatched: 12. This CDR3 is 15 amino acids long. CDR3: CASKIGGTGASPQHF. Here the CDR3 DNA reads TGTGCCAGCAAAATAGGGGGGACAGGGGCATCGCCCCAGCATTTT.

This clone was recorded a few times. J is TRBJ1-1 and V is TRBV11-2, with TRBD1 matching 7 bases. V gave up 4 bases and J gave up 4 bases; unmatched junction bases: 6. From germline, CDR1 is SGHAT and CDR2 FQNNGV. This CDR3 comprises 14 residues. The CDR3: CASSYQGGSTEAFF. The CDR3 coding sequence is TGTGCCAGCAGCTATCAGGGGGGGAGCACTGAAGCTTTCTTT.

The V gene is TRBV7-2, the J gene TRBJ2-3; 7 bases agree with TRBD2. Germline-derived CDR1 and CDR2 are SGHTA and FQGNSA. After removal of 3 bases from V and 4 bases from J, the junction contained 1 base not matched to a gene. This CDR3 is built from 13 residues. In nucleotides, the CDR3 is TGTGCCAGCAGCTTCGCGGGAGCAGATACGCAGTATTTT. Translated, it gives CASSFAGADTQYF. Complete variable domain (other parts from reference TRBV7-2 and TRBJ2-3): GAGVSQSPSNKVTEKGKDVELRCDPISGHTALYWYRQSLGQGLEFLIYFQGNSAPDKSGLPSDRFSAERTGGSVSTLTIQRTQQEDSAVYLCASSFAGADTQYFGPGTRLTVL.

The V call is TRBV6-6, the J call TRBJ2-3, with D hard to call. Trimming removed 5 bases at V and 5 bases at J, with 8 bases between. This CDR3 has 12 amino acids. Germline CDR1 is MNHNY and CDR2 is SVGAGI (reference sequence). The CDR3 is CASSPFRDTQYF. The CDR3 DNA reads TGTGCCAGCAGTCCATTTCGAGATACGCAGTATTTT.

V is TRBV19 and J is TRBJ2-7; TRBD2 is a possible D gene (6 bases). The CDR3 extends over 13 amino acids. Germline V CDR1 and CDR2: LNHDA, SQIVND (reference sequence). V was clipped by 3 bases and J by 5 bases, with 11 bases between them. CDR3 sequence (DNA): TGTGCCAGTAGTATCAGTCGGGGGAACGAGCAGTACTTC. This translates into CASSISRGNEQYF.